Shown below are 19 T cell receptor beta chains from a single sample sequenced in a study of cytomegalovirus exposure and HLA in healthy donors. A multiplex PCR was run with 60 Vbeta primers and 13 Jbeta primers. Libraries were prepared by immunoSEQ multiplex PCR; TCRdb keeps only in-frame clonotypes and omits some of them. The profile shows about 130,000 clones, around 77% of them singletons. The sample comprised PBMCs. These TCRs come from a man between 25 and 39 years old in good health and CMV-seronegative.

This rearrangement joins TRBV5-6 to TRBJ2-1; D remains ambiguous. V was cut by 4 bases and J by 0 bases, with 11 bases left in between. The CDR3 is made up of 15 amino acids. In germline, CDR1 is SGHDT, CDR2 YYEEEE. The CDR3 nucleotides are TGTGCCAGCAGCCCTGACATTAGCTCCTACAATGAGCAGTTCTTC. It yields the protein CASSPDISSYNEQFF.

The chain has TRBV6-5 and TRBJ1-4; a possible D gene is TRBD1 (5 bases). Germline V lookup: CDR1 MNHEY, CDR2 SVGAGI. The CDR3 has 14 residues. V was shortened by 4 bases and J by 8 bases, with 14 bases between the two germline ends. The CDR3, as DNA: TGTGCCAGCAGTTCAGGACTCCGGGGGGAAAAACTGTTTTTT. Translating it yields CASSSGLRGEKLFF.

The chain couples TRBV4-2 to TRBJ1-4; 9 bases agree with TRBD1. With V trimmed by 6 bases and J by 3 bases, 8 bases remained unmatched. Germline assignment: CDR1 LGHNA and CDR2 YNFKEQ. The CDR3 is made up of 16 amino acids. For the CDR3, the DNA is TGTGCCAGCAGTAGGGACAGGGTTTCGGCTAATGAAAAACTGTTTTTT. Encoded protein: CASSRDRVSANEKLFF.

The chain uses TRBV7-8 and TRBJ2-3, with a possible D match to TRBD2 (5 bases). CDR3 length: 15 residues. CDR1 is SGHVS, CDR2 FQNEAQ, per germline. Deletions cut 5 bases from V and 2 bases from J, with 14 bases between. CDR3 residues: CASSRGGPNTDTQYF. CDR3 in DNA: TGTGCCAGCAGCCGAGGAGGTCCGAACACAGATACGCAGTATTTT.

The chain carries TRBV6-1 and TRBJ2-6; 8 bases match TRBD2. Per germline, CDR1 MNHNS and CDR2 SASEGT. This CDR3 has 15 residues. V lost 10 bases, J lost 2 bases, and 7 bases stayed unmatched. The CDR3 DNA sequence: TGTGCCACTCCAAGCGGGGGTACTGGGGCCAACGTCCTGACTTTC. This gives the protein CATPSGGTGANVLTF.

The chain links TRBV5-6 to TRBJ1-1; 7 positions match TRBD1. The CDR3 has 14 residues. Per the germline V gene, CDR1 is SGHDT and CDR2 is YYEEEE. With 4 bases clipped from V and 4 bases from J, the junction kept 7 bases outside the gene matches. CDR3 protein: CASSRQPGGTEAFF. In DNA, the CDR3 is TGTGCCAGCAGCCGTCAACCAGGGGGCACTGAAGCTTTCTTT.

This clone has only one observation. The chain has TRBV19 and TRBJ2-7; 7 bases align to TRBD1. This CDR3 has 12 residues. In germline, CDR1 is LNHDA, CDR2 SQIVND (reference sequence). V lost 4 bases and J lost 6; bases outside the gene matches: 3. CDR3 coding DNA: TGTGCCAGTAGTAAACGGACAGGCGAGCAGTACTTC. It yields the protein CASSKRTGEQYF.

The chain is built from TRBV30 and TRBJ2-6, with 10 nucleotides matching TRBD2. This CDR3 contains 19 residues. J was trimmed by 2 bases and V by 0 bases; bases with no gene match: 10. Germline values: CDR1 GTSNPN, CDR2 SVGIG (reference sequence). This CDR3 is CAWSVRSSGRRTGANVLTF. CDR3 nucleotide sequence: TGTGCCTGGAGTGTACGGTCTAGCGGGAGAAGAACTGGGGCCAACGTCCTGACTTTC.

The chain has TRBV28 and TRBJ2-3, with 7 bases matching TRBD2. The CDR3 has 15 amino acids. After removal of 6 bases from V and 1 base from J, the junction contained 7 bases not matched to a gene. The germline CDR1 and CDR2 sequences are MDHEN and SYDVKM. The CDR3 reads CASSPGGWGTDTQYF. CDR3 nucleotide sequence: TGTGCCAGCAGCCCCGGGGGGTGGGGCACAGATACGCAGTATTTT. The complete variable domain, with remaining parts taken from reference TRBV28 and TRBJ2-3, reads DVKVTQSSRYLVKRTGEKVFLECVQDMDHENMFWYRQDPGLGLRLIYFSYDVKMKEKGDIPEGYSVSREKKERFSLILESASTNQTSMYLCASSPGGWGTDTQYFGPGTRLTVL.

V gene TRBV5-1 combines with J gene TRBJ2-3, with TRBD2 matching over 8 bases. The CDR3 is 14 residues long. The J segment lost 6 bases and the V segment lost 2 bases, leaving 5 bases of the junction unmatched. Per the germline V gene, CDR1 is SGHRS and CDR2 is YFSETQ. The DNA for the CDR3 is TGCGCCAGCAGCTTCCGGACTAGCTTCGATACGCAGTATTTT. Translated, it gives CASSFRTSFDTQYF.

CDR3 in DNA: TGTGCCTGGGAGGGACTAGCGGGATCCTACAATGAGCAGTTCTTC. Amino acid sequence: CAWEGLAGSYNEQFF. The rearrangement uses TRBV30 and TRBJ2-1, with 13 nucleotides matching TRBD2. The CDR3 runs to 15 residues. Germline CDR1 GTSNPN, CDR2 SVGIG (reference sequence). Trimming cost V 5 bases and J 1 base; bases outside gene matches: 2.

V gene TRBV7-9 combines with J gene TRBJ2-3; D is undetermined. There are 12 residues in the CDR3. Trimming stripped 6 bases from V and 8 bases from J, with 12 bases between. CDR1 and CDR2 from the germline V gene are SEHNR and FQNEAQ (reference sequence). The CDR3 nucleotides are TGTGCCAGCAGACGTACCTCGGGTACGCAGTATTTT. Amino acids: CASRRTSGTQYF. Full variable domain (missing parts from reference TRBV7-9 and TRBJ2-3): DTGVSQNPRHKITKRGQNVTFRCDPISEHNRLYWYRQTLGQGPEFLTYFQNEAQLEKSRLLSDRFSAERPKGSFSTLEIQRTEQGDSAMYLCASRRTSGTQYFGPGTRLTVL.

V usage is TRBV5-1 and J usage is TRBJ1-1; TRBD1 aligns across 7 bases. Germline V CDR1 and CDR2: SGHRS, YFSETQ. The CDR3 length is 15 residues. V trimming: 4 bases; J trimming: 5 bases; junction bases outside the gene matches: 11. The CDR3 region has the DNA TGCGCCAGCAGCCAAACAGGGGTTGGGCTGACTGAAGCTTTCTTT. Translating gives CASSQTGVGLTEAFF. The whole variable domain, filled in from reference TRBV5-1 and TRBJ1-1, reads KAGVTQTPRYLIKTRGQQVTLSCSPISGHRSVSWYQQTPGQGLQFLFEYFSETQRNKGNFPGRFSGRQFSNSRSEMNVSTLELGDSALYLCASSQTGVGLTEAFFGQGTRLTVV.

The chain joins TRBV5-1 to TRBJ1-4, with 10 bases fitting TRBD1. Germline V lookup: CDR1 SGHRS, CDR2 YFSETQ. The ends lost 3 bases at V and 0 bases at J; junction bases unmatched: 2. The CDR3 sequence is 16 residues long. In DNA form, the CDR3 reads TGCGCCAGCAGCTGGACAGGGGGATCAACTAATGAAAAACTGTTTTTT. Its protein is CASSWTGGSTNEKLFF.

V and J are TRBV7-6 and TRBJ2-5, with 11 bases matching TRBD2. The J call may be wrong; the DNA end is better matched by TRBJ2-7. The CDR3 length is 16 residues. Germline lookup yields CDR1 SGHVS and CDR2 FNYEAQ. The CDR3 region is CASSLGLAGGDYEQYF. The CDR3 DNA reads as TGTGCCAGCAGCTTAGGCCTAGCGGGGGGTGACTACGAGCAGTACTTC.

This clone was counted a single time. The CDR3 DNA reads as TGTGCCAGCAGTTATGGCGAGACCCAGTACTTC. It encodes CASSYGETQYF. The chain couples TRBV27 to TRBJ2-5, with D uncertain. V was cut by 4 bases and J by 5 bases, with 5 bases left in between. In germline, CDR1 is MNHEY, CDR2 SMNVEV (reference sequence). This CDR3 spans 11 amino acids.

The chain combines TRBV13 with TRBJ2-7; the D gene is possibly TRBD2 (6 bases). Germline V gives CDR1 PRHDT, CDR2 FYEKMQ (reference sequence). This CDR3 comprises 13 residues. V lost 6 bases to trimming and J lost 7 bases, with 16 bases between them. CDR3 DNA: TGTGCCAGCAGATGGACGGTGGCGGGGGAGCAGTACTTC. Its protein product is CASRWTVAGEQYF.

DNA for the CDR3: TGTGCCAGCAGTCCGTACAGGAACACTGAAGCTTTCTTT. Translation gives CASSPYRNTEAFF. The gene calls are TRBV5-6 and TRBJ1-1; the D is unclear. There are 13 residues in the CDR3. With 5 bases removed from V and 1 base from J, the gap between germline ends came to 9 bases. Germline loops: CDR1 SGHDT, CDR2 YYEEEE.

The V and J genes are TRBV2 and TRBJ1-6; D is undetermined. V gave up 0 bases and J gave up 10 bases, with 10 bases separating them. This CDR3 is built from 14 residues. CDR1 SNHLY and CDR2 FYNNEI come from the germline V gene. CDR3 amino acids: CASSEALRVSPLHF. The CDR3 nucleotides are TGTGCCAGCAGTGAAGCGCTTCGAGTATCACCCCTCCACTTT.